The 26 T cell receptor beta chains in this list originate from one sample, sequenced in a study of T cell responses to AZD1222 COVID-19 vaccine. Some clones are missing from TCRdb's copy, which holds only in-frame ones; the method was immunoSEQ multiplex PCR. The repertoire has over 85,000 clones, around 92% of them found once; the top ten carry roughly 7.6%. The sequences come from peripheral blood, collected on day 0 of AZD1222 vaccination. The receptors come from an adult in good health.

The V call is TRBV5-1, the J call TRBJ1-1; D gene uncertain. Germline assignment: CDR1 SGHRS and CDR2 YFSETQ. CDR3 length equals 13 residues. V lost 6 bases and J 1 base, leaving 10 bases between the germline ends. The CDR3 reads CASTEPGNTEAFF. CDR3 sequence (DNA): TGCGCCAGCACGGAACCAGGGAACACTGAAGCTTTCTTT.

This rearrangement joins TRBV3-1 (or the pseudogene TRBV3-2) to TRBJ1-6; the match to TRBD1 covers 8 bases. This CDR3 region has 16 residues. Germline-derived CDR1 and CDR2 are LGHDT and YNNKEL (reference sequence). Unmatched junction bases numbered 8, after V lost 2 bases and J lost 8 bases. CDR3 sequence reads: CASSQSDRGHDSPLHF. Here the CDR3 DNA reads TGTGCCAGCAGCCAAAGCGACAGGGGTCATGATTCACCCCTCCACTTT.

This chain connects TRBV2 to TRBJ2-7; D is possibly TRBD1 or TRBD2 (5 bases each). V was trimmed by 6 bases and J by 7 bases, leaving 19 bases between them. The CDR3 has 14 amino acids. Germline V lookup: CDR1 SNHLY, CDR2 FYNNEI. CDR3 DNA: TGTGCCAGCAGGAGGGACCGAGGGGTGAGGGAGCAGTACTTC. It specifies CASRRDRGVREQYF.

The chain links TRBV9 to TRBJ2-5; 7 nucleotides match TRBD2. With V trimmed by 3 bases and J by 6 bases, 14 bases remained unmatched. Per the germline V gene, CDR1 is SGDLS and CDR2 is YYNGEE. This CDR3 is 16 amino acids long. CDR3 sequence (DNA): TGTGCCAGCAGCGCAGGTAGTTATAGAAGCGGGAAGACCCAGTACTTC. The encoded protein is CASSAGSYRSGKTQYF.

The chain recombines TRBV3-1 (or the pseudogene TRBV3-2) with TRBJ2-7; D is possibly TRBD2 (6 bases). The germline gives CDR1 LGHDT, CDR2 YNNKEL (reference sequence). This CDR3 is 16 amino acids long. Trimming stripped 1 base from V and 2 bases from J, with 15 bases between. The CDR3 loop is CASSQGGGTDPYEQYF. The CDR3 region has the DNA TGTGCCAGCAGCCAAGGGGGCGGGACGGATCCCTACGAGCAGTACTTC.

This clone is a singleton in its sample. The genes are TRBV3-1 (or the pseudogene TRBV3-2) and TRBJ1-2, with D unresolved. The CDR3 has 11 residues. Trimming stripped 1 base from V and 8 bases from J, with 5 bases between. CDR1 and CDR2 from the germline V gene are LGHDT and YNNKEL (reference sequence). CDR3 residues: CASSQGAGYTF. The CDR3 DNA reads TGTGCCAGCAGCCAAGGGGCCGGCTACACCTTC.

This chain connects TRBV6-2 or TRBV6-3 to TRBJ1-1; weak D call: TRBD1 (6 bases). The V gene lost 0 bases and the J gene lost 2 bases, with 10 bases spanning the gap. CDR1 is MNHEY, CDR2 SVGEGT, per germline. CDR3 length: 15 residues. CDR3 coding DNA: TGTGCCAGCAGTTACTCAGGGGGAGGAAACACTGAAGCTTTCTTT. Protein: CASSYSGGGNTEAFF.

This sequence joins TRBV6-5 and TRBJ2-5, with D hard to call. The V end was cut by 2 bases, the J end by 4 bases, with 8 bases between. Germline loops: CDR1 MNHEY, CDR2 SVGAGI. There are 13 residues in the CDR3. This CDR3 is CASSYTQVETQYF. The CDR3 nucleotides read TGTGCCAGCAGTTACACGCAGGTAGAGACCCAGTACTTC.

Concerning this clone itself: The same CDR3 also results from other DNA sequences found in this sample. This chain connects TRBV19 to TRBJ1-1; no clear D gene. This CDR3 has 12 residues. Germline V gene data show CDR1 as LNHDA and CDR2 as SQIVND (reference sequence). Trimming removed 1 base at V and 5 bases at J, with 5 bases between. The CDR3 is CASSIGRTEAFF. The CDR3 DNA sequence: TGTGCCAGTAGTATAGGGAGGACTGAAGCTTTCTTT.

This chain connects TRBV6-1 to TRBJ1-4; D unclear. There are 15 residues in the CDR3. The germline gives CDR1 MNHNS, CDR2 SASEGT. The V and J ends lost 1 base and 0 bases respectively, with 6 bases between them. The DNA for the CDR3 is TGTGCCAGCAGTGAAGAATTCGCAACTAATGAAAAACTGTTTTTT. Amino acids: CASSEEFATNEKLFF.

This chain links TRBV3-1 (or the pseudogene TRBV3-2) with TRBJ1-2, with D unresolved. The CDR3 is made up of 13 amino acids. The V and J ends lost 4 bases and 2 bases respectively, with 8 bases between them. The V gene's germline CDR1 is LGHDT and CDR2 YNNKEL (reference sequence). Here the CDR3 reads CASSPDGNYGYTF. The CDR3 DNA reads as TGTGCCAGCAGCCCCGACGGGAACTATGGCTACACCTTC.

The chain uses TRBV7-9 and TRBJ2-7; 8 bases are shared with TRBD1. J gave up 7 bases and V 3 bases, and 8 bases lay outside the gene matches. This CDR3 contains 14 residues. The germline gives CDR1 SEHNR, CDR2 FQNEAQ (reference sequence). CDR3 sequence (DNA): TGTGCCAGCAGCTTGACAGGGGCTCGGAAGGAGCAGTACTTC. Amino acids: CASSLTGARKEQYF.

This chain links TRBV28 with TRBJ2-2, with D possibly matching TRBD1 (5 bases). Trimming pared 8 bases from V and 7 bases from J, leaving 20 bases between. The CDR3 consists of 15 residues. Germline CDR1 MDHEN, CDR2 SYDVKM. The CDR3 spells CASSGHSNRVGELFF. The DNA of the CDR3 is TGTGCCAGCTCCGGACACAGCAACCGGGTCGGGGAGCTGTTTTTT.

The count of this clone is one. The CDR3 reads CASSELGGDGEAFF. The CDR3 coding sequence is TGTGCCAGCAGTGAGTTGGGAGGGGACGGTGAAGCTTTCTTT. The J gene is TRBJ1-1, the V gene TRBV25-1; possibly TRBD1 for D (5 bases). This CDR3 contains 14 residues. Germline CDR1 MGHDK, CDR2 SYGVNS. Trimming removed 3 bases from V and 7 bases from J, with 15 bases in between.

The chain couples TRBV27 to TRBJ2-2, with D possibly matching TRBD1 (8 bases). The CDR3 runs to 17 residues. Germline lookup yields CDR1 MNHEY and CDR2 SMNVEV (reference sequence). With 8 bases removed from V and 4 bases from J, the gap between germline ends came to 23 bases. The CDR3 sequence is CASAPNRGGWGTGELFF. Written as DNA, the CDR3 is TGTGCCAGCGCACCCAACAGGGGGGGCTGGGGCACCGGGGAGCTGTTTTTT.

CDR3 region: CSVTGQGGPDTQYF. CDR3 coding DNA: TGCAGCGTAACGGGACAGGGCGGCCCAGATACGCAGTATTTT. The V gene is TRBV29-1, the J gene TRBJ2-3; TRBD1 matches at 9 bases. CDR1 is SQVTM, CDR2 ANQGSEA, per germline. CDR3 length: 14 residues. J was trimmed by 4 bases and V by 6 bases; bases with no gene match: 8.

The chain carries TRBV6-4 and TRBJ1-6, with D unresolved. This CDR3 has 15 residues. Germline CDR1 reads MRHNA; CDR2 reads SNTAGT. Trimming left V 4 bases short and J 1 base short, with 8 bases between. CDR3 sequence: CASSATESYNSPLHF. As DNA, the CDR3 is TGTGCCAGCAGTGCCACAGAGTCCTATAATTCACCCCTCCACTTT.

The chain couples TRBV27 to TRBJ1-3, with 7 bases matching TRBD1. The J segment lost 4 bases and the V segment lost 5 bases, leaving 2 bases of the junction unmatched. The CDR3 contains 13 residues. Germline V gene data show CDR1 as MNHEY and CDR2 as SMNVEV (reference sequence). CDR3 amino acids: CASSLRGGNTIYF. CDR3 DNA sequence: TGTGCCAGCAGTCTCAGGGGGGGAAACACCATATATTTT.

The V call is TRBV10-3, the J call TRBJ2-5, with D perhaps TRBD1 (6 bases). V lost 3 bases and J lost 5, with 16 bases in between. The germline CDR1 and CDR2 sequences are ENHRY and SYGVKD. The CDR3 is 15 residues long. The CDR3, as DNA: TGTGCCATCAGTGATTGGGGGCCCCAAGGGGAGACCCAGTACTTC. Protein: CAISDWGPQGETQYF.

This clone qualifies as medium-sized. V usage is TRBV27 and J usage is TRBJ1-1; possibly TRBD1 for D (5 bases). Trimming removed 5 bases from V and 5 bases from J, with 15 bases in between. CDR1 is MNHEY and CDR2 is SMNVEV in the germline V gene (reference sequence). This CDR3 spans 14 amino acids. In DNA, the CDR3 is TGTGCCAGCAGTATACACCCCGGGGGGACTGAAGCTTTCTTT. This sequence encodes CASSIHPGGTEAFF.

The CDR3 loop reads CASSFLGGQPQHF. The CDR3 nucleotides are TGTGCCAGCAGTTTTTTAGGGGGTCAGCCCCAGCATTTT. This chain uses TRBV12-3 or TRBV12-4 with TRBJ1-5; D is possibly TRBD1 (6 bases). Trimming shortened V by 3 bases and J by 6 bases, and 9 bases separated the two germline ends. CDR3 length: 13 amino acids.

V and J are TRBV19 and TRBJ1-1; D unresolved. Trimming took 4 bases from V and 1 from J, leaving 7 bases between them. The CDR3 has 13 residues. Germline V gene lookup returns CDR1 LNHDA and CDR2 SQIVND (reference sequence). This CDR3 is CASSNWPNTEAFF. The CDR3, as DNA: TGTGCCAGTAGTAATTGGCCGAACACTGAAGCTTTCTTT. Full variable domain (outside the CDR3, taken from reference TRBV19 and TRBJ1-1): DGGITQSPKYLFRKEGQNVTLSCEQNLNHDAMYWYRQDPGQGLRLIYYSQIVNDFQKGDIAEGYSVSREKKESFPLTVTSAQKNPTAFYLCASSNWPNTEAFFGQGTRLTVV.

The genes are TRBV29-1 and TRBJ1-2; D gene uncertain. The V gene's germline CDR1 is SQVTM and CDR2 ANQGSEA. V was pared by 2 bases and J by 5 bases, with 6 bases between. This CDR3 has 11 amino acids. The CDR3 reads CSVERVYGYTF. Here the CDR3 DNA reads TGCAGCGTTGAAAGGGTTTATGGCTACACCTTC.

This clone is medium-sized within its sample. V is TRBV13 and J is TRBJ1-2; no definite D call. The germline V gene has CDR1 PRHDT and CDR2 FYEKMQ (reference sequence). Trimming removed 4 bases at V and 12 bases at J, with 15 bases between. The CDR3 runs 12 residues. The CDR3 nucleotides are TGTGCCAGCAGCTCCGACGCGGCCCCCCACACCTTC. It codes for CASSSDAAPHTF.

V gene TRBV5-4 combines with J gene TRBJ1-1; 10 bases map to TRBD1. The CDR3 spans 15 residues. J was trimmed by 5 bases and V by 0 bases; bases with no gene match: 4. Germline CDR1 SGHNT, CDR2 YYREEE (reference sequence). CDR3 loop: CASSLAGTGVTEAFF. CDR3 in DNA: TGTGCCAGCAGCTTGGCCGGGACAGGGGTGACTGAAGCTTTCTTT.

The rearrangement uses TRBV2 and TRBJ2-1; D might be TRBD2 (6 bases). The CDR3 runs to 15 residues. Trimming took 8 bases from V and 0 from J, leaving 14 bases between them. Germline-derived CDR1 and CDR2 are SNHLY and FYNNEI. The CDR3 sequence: CASRESRSSYNEQFF. CDR3 DNA sequence: TGTGCCAGCCGGGAGTCTCGGAGCTCCTACAATGAGCAGTTCTTC.